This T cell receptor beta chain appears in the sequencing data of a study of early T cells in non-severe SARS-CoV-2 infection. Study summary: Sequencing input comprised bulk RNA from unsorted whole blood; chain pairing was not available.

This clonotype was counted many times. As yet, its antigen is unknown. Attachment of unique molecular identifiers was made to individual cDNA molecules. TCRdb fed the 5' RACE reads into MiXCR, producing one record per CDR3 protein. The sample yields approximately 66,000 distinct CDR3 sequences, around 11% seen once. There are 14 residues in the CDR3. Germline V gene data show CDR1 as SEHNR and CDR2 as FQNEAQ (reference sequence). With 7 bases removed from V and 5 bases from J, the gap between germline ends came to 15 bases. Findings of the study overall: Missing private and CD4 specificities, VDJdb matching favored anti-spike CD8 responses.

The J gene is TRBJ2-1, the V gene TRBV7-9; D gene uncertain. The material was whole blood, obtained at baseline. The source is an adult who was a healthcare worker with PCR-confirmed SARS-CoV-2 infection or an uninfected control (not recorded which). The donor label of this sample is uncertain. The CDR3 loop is CASIQTADHNEQFF. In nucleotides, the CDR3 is TGTGCCAGCATACAAACGGCGGACCACAATGAGCAGTTCTTC.